Below, 10 T cell receptor beta chains from the same sample are listed, as sequenced in a study of STAT5B mutations in CD4+ large granular lymphocyte leukemia. Sequencing used immunoSEQ multiplex PCR; TCRdb keeps in-frame clones, though not all of them. The sample holds about 31,000 clones, around 67% seen once. Material for sequencing was CD4+ T cells from blood buffy coats. These receptors all stem from a human donor in good health.

The V call is TRBV9, the J call TRBJ1-3; D unclear. The CDR3 is 14 amino acids. The V end was cut by 2 bases, the J end by 0 bases, with 6 bases between. CDR1 and CDR2 (germline): SGDLS, YYNGEE. The CDR3 spells CASSVVDSGNTIYF. CDR3 coding DNA: TGTGCCAGCAGCGTCGTTGACTCTGGAAACACCATATATTTT.

This chain uses TRBV7-2 with TRBJ1-1; D is undetermined. The CDR3 is 14 amino acids. Trimming removed 5 bases at V and 3 bases at J, with 13 bases between. The germline V gene encodes CDR1 SGHTA and CDR2 FQGNSA. The CDR3 nucleotides read TGTGCCAGCAGCCTACAAGGACGGTACACTGAAGCTTTCTTT. It codes for CASSLQGRYTEAFF. Full variable domain (remainder filled in from reference TRBV7-2 and TRBJ1-1): GAGVSQSPSNKVTEKGKDVELRCDPISGHTALYWYRQSLGQGLEFLIYFQGNSAPDKSGLPSDRFSAERTGGSVSTLTIQRTQQEDSAVYLCASSLQGRYTEAFFGQGTRLTVV.

The DNA of the CDR3 is TGTGCCAGCAGCGCGGGACAGGGAGGGACTGAAGCTTTCTTT. Translated, it gives CASSAGQGGTEAFF. V gene TRBV9 combines with J gene TRBJ1-1, with 9 nucleotides matching TRBD1. Germline values: CDR1 SGDLS, CDR2 YYNGEE. The trim removed 3 bases at V and 5 bases at J, leaving 5 bases unmatched. The CDR3 is made up of 14 amino acids.

This chain links TRBV11-2 with TRBJ2-7; 10 nucleotides agree with TRBD1. The CDR3 length is 15 residues. Germline assignment: CDR1 SGHAT and CDR2 FQNNGV. With V trimmed by 8 bases and J by 3 bases, 10 bases remained unmatched. CDR3 sequence: CASAYGTGEGYEQYF. The DNA for the CDR3 is TGTGCCAGCGCCTATGGGACAGGGGAGGGCTACGAGCAGTACTTC. Supplemented by reference TRBV11-2 and TRBJ2-7, the full variable domain reads EAGVAQSPRYKIIEKRQSVAFWCNPISGHATLYWYQQILGQGPKLLIQFQNNGVVDDSQLPKDRFSAERLKGVDSTLKIQPAKLEDSAVYLCASAYGTGEGYEQYFGPGTRLTVT.

V is TRBV6-1 and J is TRBJ2-2; the D is unclear. Looked up from germline, CDR1 is MNHNS and CDR2 is SASEGT. Trimming took 7 bases from V and 6 from J, leaving 15 bases between them. The CDR3 has 14 amino acids. In nucleotides, the CDR3 is TGTGCCAGCACCCAAAATCGAAGAGCCGGGGAGCTGTTTTTT. It yields the protein CASTQNRRAGELFF.

This clone was seen a few times. The CDR3 DNA sequence: TGTGCCAGCAGCGTAGGTGCTGGACAGAGCTATGGCTACACCTTC. Amino acid sequence: CASSVGAGQSYGYTF. The chain uses TRBV9 and TRBJ1-2, with D possibly matching TRBD1 (6 bases). This CDR3 has 15 amino acids. Germline CDR1 SGDLS, CDR2 YYNGEE. Between the trimmed V and J ends, which lost 0 bases and 4 bases, there was a span of 13 bases.

This clone was observed a few times. This CDR3 is CASSLRTGENTEAFF. The DNA of the CDR3 is TGTGCCAGCTCACTAAGGACAGGGGAGAACACTGAAGCTTTCTTT. The chain is built from TRBV18 and TRBJ1-1; 9 nucleotides match TRBD1. V lost 4 bases, J lost 1 base, and 4 bases stayed unmatched. The CDR3 is 15 amino acids. Germline CDR1 KGHSH, CDR2 LQKENI.

The sample holds one count of this clone. The chain has TRBV7-6 and TRBJ2-5; D not resolved. Trimming cost V 0 bases and J 3 bases, with 11 bases left between them. The V gene's germline CDR1 is SGHVS and CDR2 FNYEAQ. The CDR3 covers 15 residues. The CDR3 sequence is CASSLALLDEETQYF. Written as DNA, the CDR3 is TGTGCCAGCAGCTTAGCGCTGCTAGACGAAGAGACCCAGTACTTC. Filled out from reference TRBV7-6 and TRBJ2-5, the complete variable domain reads GAGVSQSPRYKVTKRGQDVALRCDPISGHVSLYWYRQALGQGPEFLTYFNYEAQQDKSGLPNDRFSAERPEGSISTLTIQRTEQRDSAMYRCASSLALLDEETQYFGPGTRLLVL.

The chain joins TRBV6-6 to TRBJ1-5, with D possibly TRBD1 on 6 matching bases. Germline values: CDR1 MNHNY, CDR2 SVGAGI (reference sequence). The length of the CDR3 is 15 residues. The V end was cut by 6 bases, the J end by 3 bases, with 15 bases between. CDR3 nucleotides: TGTGCCAGCAGCCGATCGACAGGCCTCAATCAGCCCCAGCATTTT. Its protein product is CASSRSTGLNQPQHF.

J is TRBJ2-2 and V is TRBV9, with D possibly matching TRBD1 (6 bases). The germline CDR1 and CDR2 sequences are SGDLS and YYNGEE. Trimming stripped 3 bases from V and 6 bases from J, with 12 bases between. The CDR3 has 14 residues. Here the CDR3 DNA reads TGTGCCAGCAGCGACACAGGGATCTCCGGGGAGCTGTTTTTT. This sequence encodes CASSDTGISGELFF.